The 18 T cell receptor beta chains in this list originate from one sample, sequenced in a study of cytomegalovirus exposure and HLA in healthy donors. The PCR used 60 Vbeta and 13 Jbeta primers. The data were produced by immunoSEQ multiplex PCR, yet TCRdb's version contains in-frame clones alone and is incomplete. The data contain over 100,000 clones, roughly three quarters of them singletons. The source material was PBMCs. These receptors were obtained from a male donor in good health and CMV-seropositive.

The V gene is TRBV28, the J gene TRBJ1-2; TRBD1 might be the D (5 bases). The V and J ends lost 8 bases and 1 base respectively, with 17 bases between them. This CDR3 is 15 amino acids long. The germline V gene encodes CDR1 MDHEN and CDR2 SYDVKM. The CDR3 sequence is CASEPAQAINYGYTF. CDR3 DNA: TGTGCCAGCGAACCCGCACAGGCGATTAACTATGGCTACACCTTC.

The chain joins TRBV9 to TRBJ2-7, with a weak D call TRBD2 (7 bases). The CDR3 has 13 amino acids. From germline, CDR1 is SGDLS and CDR2 YYNGEE. The ends were cut back, 4 bases at V and 7 bases at J, with 15 bases in the middle. The CDR3 sequence: CASSPLRGGEQYF. Written as DNA, the CDR3 is TGTGCCAGCAGCCCCCTAAGGGGGGGGGAGCAGTACTTC.

This clone was found a few times. The V and J genes are TRBV29-1 and TRBJ1-1; D gene unclear. V lost 5 bases to trimming and J lost 1 base, with 8 bases between them. Per germline, CDR1 SQVTM and CDR2 ANQGSEA. The length of the CDR3 is 12 residues. This CDR3 reads CSVYSGNTEAFF. CDR3 in DNA: TGCAGCGTTTATTCCGGGAACACTGAAGCTTTCTTT.

V is TRBV6-5 and J is TRBJ1-4; 7 nucleotides agree with TRBD1. Germline CDR1 is MNHEY and CDR2 is SVGAGI. The CDR3 has 14 amino acids. Unmatched junction bases numbered 9, after V lost 6 bases and J lost 8 bases. The chain's CDR3 is CASRDTAGGEKLFF. The CDR3 nucleotides read TGTGCCAGCAGGGACACCGCAGGGGGAGAAAAACTGTTTTTT.

The rearrangement joins TRBV6-5 to TRBJ2-5, with TRBD2 matching over 11 bases. Germline V gene lookup returns CDR1 MNHEY and CDR2 SVGAGI. Trimming took 6 bases from V and 7 from J; bases not matched to a gene: 7. The CDR3 loop spans 14 amino acids. The CDR3 sequence: CASSIAGGGGTQYF. The CDR3 bases are TGTGCCAGCAGCATAGCGGGAGGGGGGGGGACCCAGTACTTC.

Only a few counts were recorded for this clone. The chain uses TRBV6-5 and TRBJ2-7, with 11 bases matching TRBD2. This CDR3 is 15 amino acids long. Germline-derived CDR1 and CDR2 are MNHEY and SVGAGI. V lost 5 bases and J lost 2; bases outside the gene matches: 5. The CDR3 nucleotides are TGTGCCAGCAGTCCTCTAGCGGGAGGACCCTACGAGCAGTACTTC. Translating it yields CASSPLAGGPYEQYF.

The V gene is TRBV28, the J gene TRBJ2-7; D may be TRBD2 (5 bases). Germline CDR1 MDHEN, CDR2 SYDVKM. The CDR3 consists of 13 residues. V dropped 7 bases and J dropped 3 bases, with 13 bases sitting between them. CDR3 amino acids: CASTKSAGYEQYF. The DNA of the CDR3 is TGTGCCAGCACCAAAAGCGCGGGCTACGAGCAGTACTTC.

The rearrangement joins TRBV10-3 to TRBJ2-7; 8 nucleotides match TRBD1. Per germline, CDR1 ENHRY and CDR2 SYGVKD. The CDR3 is made up of 13 amino acids. Unmatched junction bases numbered 5, after V lost 7 bases and J lost 3 bases. CDR3 sequence: CAINGQGSYEQYF. The CDR3 nucleotides read TGTGCCATCAATGGACAGGGTAGCTACGAGCAGTACTTC.

The rearrangement uses TRBV5-1 and TRBJ2-7, with TRBD2 identical over 8 bases. The germline gives CDR1 SGHRS, CDR2 YFSETQ. V was clipped by 4 bases and J by 6 bases; unmatched bases: 3. The CDR3 consists of 12 residues. Written as DNA, the CDR3 is TGCGCCAGCAGCATAGGACTAGCCGAGCAGTACTTC. As protein: CASSIGLAEQYF.

This chain uses TRBV19 with TRBJ1-4; D may be TRBD1 (5 bases). The CDR3 has 14 amino acids. Trimming removed 7 bases at V and 6 bases at J, with 15 bases between. Germline CDR1 LNHDA, CDR2 SQIVND (reference sequence). CDR3 sequence reads: CASKSAGQDEKLFF. The CDR3 region has the DNA TGTGCCAGTAAATCTGCAGGGCAGGATGAAAAACTGTTTTTT. Variable domain in full (rest from reference TRBV19 and TRBJ1-4): DGGITQSPKYLFRKEGQNVTLSCEQNLNHDAMYWYRQDPGQGLRLIYYSQIVNDFQKGDIAEGYSVSREKKESFPLTVTSAQKNPTAFYLCASKSAGQDEKLFFGSGTQLSVL.

This clone was detected a few times. The chain joins TRBV9 to TRBJ2-7, with TRBD2 matching 14 bases. Germline CDR1 and CDR2: SGDLS and YYNGEE. V lost 0 bases, J lost 7 bases, and 9 bases stayed unmatched. This CDR3 spans 17 amino acids. CDR3 protein: CASSVDFGLAGGGEQYF. Written as DNA, the CDR3 is TGTGCCAGCAGCGTAGATTTCGGACTAGCGGGGGGCGGGGAGCAGTACTTC.

The chain uses TRBV4-2 and TRBJ2-3, with 7 bases aligning to TRBD2. V lost 3 bases to trimming and J lost 2 bases; unmatched junction nucleotides: 5. The CDR3 loop spans 15 amino acids. In germline, CDR1 is LGHNA, CDR2 YNFKEQ. The CDR3 DNA reads as TGTGCCAGCAGCCAGGGGGGGAGCGTCACAGATACGCAGTATTTT. Amino acids: CASSQGGSVTDTQYF.

The CDR3 DNA follows: TGTGCCAGCAGCGTAGCTGGCAGGTCGGTCCACGAGCAGTACTTC. Amino acid sequence: CASSVAGRSVHEQYF. The chain carries TRBV9 and TRBJ2-7; unclear D gene. With 0 bases removed from V and 5 bases from J, the gap between germline ends came to 15 bases. This CDR3 region has 15 residues. Germline V lookup: CDR1 SGDLS, CDR2 YYNGEE.

A note on this clone: Sequence at one end of the junction differs from germline and may be a read error. The V gene is TRBV5-4, the J gene TRBJ2-6, with D possibly TRBD2 on 6 matching bases. The CDR3 has 15 residues. Per the germline V gene, CDR1 is SGHNT and CDR2 is YYREEE (reference sequence). CDR3 sequence reads: CASSLIGTGANGLTF. The CDR3 nucleotides read TGTGCCAGCAGCTTGATAGGGACTGGGGCCAACGGCCTGACTTTC.

This clone was detected once. V usage is TRBV27 and J usage is TRBJ2-7; tentative D call: TRBD1 (5 bases). The germline V and J ends were trimmed by 5 bases and 6 bases, with 11 bases remaining between them. Germline V lookup: CDR1 MNHEY, CDR2 SMNVEV (reference sequence). The CDR3 is made up of 12 amino acids. The CDR3 sequence: CASSRPDSEQYF. CDR3 DNA sequence: TGTGCCAGCAGTCGCCCCGACAGCGAGCAGTACTTC.

The V gene is TRBV5-6, the J gene TRBJ2-2; 9 bases match TRBD2. The V gene's germline CDR1 is SGHDT and CDR2 YYEEEE. The CDR3 is made up of 17 amino acids. Trimming took 1 base from V and 5 from J; bases not matched to a gene: 9. As DNA, the CDR3 is TGTGCCAGCAGCTTGAGGAAGTTAAGCGGGAGGACCGGGGAGCTGTTTTTT. It is translated as CASSLRKLSGRTGELFF.

The chain is built from TRBV10-3 and TRBJ2-3, with TRBD1 identical over 8 bases. J gave up 1 base and V 0 bases, and 9 bases lay outside the gene matches. CDR1 is ENHRY, CDR2 SYGVKD, per germline. The CDR3 is 18 amino acids. CDR3 residues: CAISESGTGSLGTDTQYF. CDR3 nucleotides: TGTGCCATCAGTGAGTCAGGGACAGGTAGTTTGGGCACAGATACGCAGTATTTT.

The rearrangement links TRBV10-2 to TRBJ1-1; D not resolved. The CDR3 spans 12 residues. The V gene's germline CDR1 is WSHSY and CDR2 SAAADI. With 7 bases removed from V and 4 bases from J, the gap between germline ends came to 10 bases. The CDR3 spells CASNGLGTEAFF. In nucleotides, the CDR3 is TGCGCCAGCAATGGGCTGGGCACTGAAGCTTTCTTT.